The entry below describes one T cell receptor beta chain. Its antigen is not identified. The repertoire was sequenced with immunoSEQ multiplex PCR; TCRdb's copy has only in-frame clones and lacks some. The data hold around 140,000 clones, with 86% observed a single time. This entry is derived from a study of Ad26.COV2.S vaccination and SARS-CoV-2 variants. Study-level results: Reports say spike-specific CD8+ and CD4+ T cell responses covered substantial breadth after vaccination. Spike-specific TCR breadth ran higher among vaccine recipients than placebo recipients.

This clonotype was sampled from a human donor who had recovered from COVID-19. The sequencing used peripheral blood, collected after recovery from COVID-19.

CDR3 sequence (DNA): TGTGCCAGCAGCGCAGGGCCATACGAGCAGTACTTC. Its protein product is CASSAGPYEQYF. The chain has TRBV9 and TRBJ2-7, with D perhaps TRBD1 (5 bases). V was shortened by 3 bases and J by 4 bases, with 8 bases between the two germline ends. Per germline, CDR1 SGDLS and CDR2 YYNGEE. The CDR3 is 12 amino acids.